The clone carrying this T cell receptor (beta chain) came up once. The antigen is not known. The sample belongs to a study of OX40 agonist ivuxolimab in advanced cancers. Points from the study as a whole: Expanded clones were, on average, more numerous in CD8+ T cells than in CD4+. Some of the lowest clonal expansion was seen in partial responders at 0.1-3.0 mg/kg.

The ends were cut back, 5 bases at V and 1 base at J, with 9 bases in the middle. This CDR3 contains 14 residues. Germline V gene lookup returns CDR1 LNHDA and CDR2 SQIVND (reference sequence). Generated by immunoSEQ multiplex PCR, the TCRdb table keeps only in-frame clones and is missing some. The data contain some 21,000 clones, approximately 86% of them singletons. Blood was sampled at baseline, cycle 4 day 1, and cycle 7 day 1. This specimen consisted of CD4+ or CD8+ T cells sorted from blood, obtained in a trial of the OX40 agonist ivuxolimab. This TCR came from an adult with an advanced solid tumor such as melanoma, head and neck, liver or kidney cancer. V and J are TRBV19 and TRBJ1-5; D ambiguous. The CDR3 reads CASSYGESNQPQHF. CDR3 bases: TGTGCCAGTAGTTATGGAGAAAGCAATCAGCCCCAGCATTTT.